This T cell receptor beta chain was obtained from a study of CD8+ T cells in alopecia areata (dated by TCRdb to the late 2010s). As for the study more broadly: Skin from C3H/HeJ donors with spontaneous alopecia (6-12 months old) was grafted onto female C3H/HeJ recipients that were 7-10 weeks old. On the human side, TCRbeta sequencing was run on scalp tissue and on sorted CD4+ and CD8+ peripheral blood T cells from healthy controls and from alopecia areata patients with either patchy or totalis/universalis disease. In both human patients and the C3H/HeJ mouse model, the study applied high-throughput TCRbeta sequencing to look at T cell clonal expansion in alopecia areata. immunoSEQ multiplex PCR using 35 Vbeta forward primers and 13 Jbeta reverse primers was used to amplify TCRbeta CDR3 regions. Clonality in the scalp was compared among normal scalp (n=4), patchy alopecia areata scalp (n=8), and alopecia totalis/universalis scalp (n=8). RNA came from the PAXgene miRNA kit for fixed scalp, the miRNeasy kit for PBMCs, and the RNeasy kit for mouse skin.

Read against the paper, the sample's time point label means: mouse skin 3 weeks after grafting. To follow clonal expansion, skin biopsies were taken from mouse graft recipients at the time of grafting and at 3 and 6 weeks afterward. From a lookup of the germline V gene (reference sequence), CDR1 and CDR2 are FNHDT and SITEND. The junction shows trimming of 2 bases on V and 3 bases on J, plus 16 bases between the germline ends. The CDR3 numbers 16 residues from cysteine through phenylalanine. Of the CDR3's DNA, 36 bases were read; they are in frame from base 1. What the research found in general, with its limitations: Shared TCR sequences between patients were less evident than in mice, which may be partly attributable to HLA diversity in the patient population. Unlike mouse skin, which is dominated by gammadelta T cells, normal human skin has resident alphabeta T cells that are also sequenced, and this complicates analysis of the scalp TCR repertoire. Compared with normal scalp, lesional scalp, particularly in alopecia totalis/universalis, had higher clonality and more expanded CD8+ clones, which suggests antigenic drive.

This clone occurred many times. Its target antigen remains unknown. Mouse gene names and germline sequences are the ones reported for this receptor. The read stops 4 residues short of the end of the CDR3; the missing end is completed from the germline J gene. The library relied on the immunoSEQ multiplex PCR assay. To provide template for TCR sequencing, every sample had RNA extracted and reverse transcribed into cDNA. SuperScript III was used for first-strand cDNA synthesis, primed with a 2:1 mix of oligo-dT and random hexamers. Amplification bias was assessed with a synthetic immune receptor repertoire, and residual bias was removed computationally. Libraries were sequenced on Illumina HiSeq using 60 bp reads that covered the CDR3 and were read from J toward V. From the authors' description of their analysis: Raw reads were preprocessed for error removal, and CDR3 was defined according to IMGT conventions as running from the conserved cysteine to phenylalanine. Clonality was computed by normalizing Shannon entropy by log2 of the number of productive unique TCRs and subtracting the result from 1. Whether scalp clones were CD4 or CD8 was inferred by matching scalp TCRbeta sequences against CD4 and CD8 repertoires sorted from blood. TCRdb stores this immuneACCESS table with in-frame sequences only. Part of the clones is absent; in the studies checked, under half of the shortfall reflects unresolved V genes, and no reason is known for the rest. That table furnishes V, J and clone size, whereas the DNA furnished D and trimming. Across this sample, 2,500 to 3,500 clones were tabulated and none appeared just once. The ten largest clones take up approximately 9.8% of the sample.

The sequence links TRBV19 to TRBJ2-5, with TRBD1 perhaps the D gene, on 6 matching bases. The TCR was taken from a C3H/HeJ mouse with alopecia areata. The MHC haplotype carried by mice of this strain is H2-k. The input for sequencing was skin, taken at week 3. Partial CDR3 DNA: TGTGCCAGCAGTATGCTCCCGAGGACAGTACAAGAC. This encodes CASSMLPRTVQD. The complete CDR3 reads CASSMLPRTVQDTQYF.